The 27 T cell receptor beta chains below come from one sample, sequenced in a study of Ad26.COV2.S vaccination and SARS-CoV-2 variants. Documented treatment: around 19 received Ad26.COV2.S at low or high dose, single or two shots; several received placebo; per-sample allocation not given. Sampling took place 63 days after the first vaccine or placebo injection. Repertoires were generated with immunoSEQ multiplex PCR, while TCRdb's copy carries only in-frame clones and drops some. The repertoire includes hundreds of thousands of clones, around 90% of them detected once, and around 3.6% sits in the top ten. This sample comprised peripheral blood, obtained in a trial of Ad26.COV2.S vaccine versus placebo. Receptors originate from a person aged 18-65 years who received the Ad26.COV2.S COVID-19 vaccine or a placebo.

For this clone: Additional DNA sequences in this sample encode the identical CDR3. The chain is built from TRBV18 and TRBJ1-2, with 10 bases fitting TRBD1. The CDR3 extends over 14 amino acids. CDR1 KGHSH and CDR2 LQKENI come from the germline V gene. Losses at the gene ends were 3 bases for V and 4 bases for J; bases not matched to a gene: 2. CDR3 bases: TGTGCCAGCTCACCCGGGGACAGGGGCTATGGCTACACCTTC. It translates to CASSPGDRGYGYTF.

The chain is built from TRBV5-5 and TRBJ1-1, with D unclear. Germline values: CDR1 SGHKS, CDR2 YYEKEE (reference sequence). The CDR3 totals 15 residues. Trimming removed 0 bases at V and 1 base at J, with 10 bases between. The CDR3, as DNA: TGTGCCAGCAGCTTGGGTGGCAGCCGGAACACTGAAGCTTTCTTT. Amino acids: CASSLGGSRNTEAFF.

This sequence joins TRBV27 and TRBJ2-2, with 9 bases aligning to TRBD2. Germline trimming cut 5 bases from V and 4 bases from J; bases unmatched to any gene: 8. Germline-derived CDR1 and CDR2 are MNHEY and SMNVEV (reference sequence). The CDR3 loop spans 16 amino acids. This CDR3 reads CASSPGGRGGTGELFF. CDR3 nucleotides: TGTGCCAGCAGTCCCGGAGGGCGGGGGGGCACCGGGGAGCTGTTTTTT.

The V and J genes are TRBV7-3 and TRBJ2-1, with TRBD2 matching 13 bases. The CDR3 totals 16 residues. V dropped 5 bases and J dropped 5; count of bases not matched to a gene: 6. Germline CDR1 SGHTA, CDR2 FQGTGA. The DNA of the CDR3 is TGTGCCAGCAGCCCCCGACTAGCGGGGGGAGACAATGAGCAGTTCTTC. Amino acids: CASSPRLAGGDNEQFF.

The DNA for the CDR3 is TGTGCCAGCAGCCCCCCTCATCCGCGGGGAGCGCAGTATTTT. It encodes CASSPPHPRGAQYF. The chain joins TRBV13 to TRBJ2-3, with D perhaps TRBD2 (6 bases). In germline, CDR1 is PRHDT, CDR2 FYEKMQ (reference sequence). V was cut by 5 bases and J by 10 bases, with 19 bases left in between. The CDR3 spans 14 residues.

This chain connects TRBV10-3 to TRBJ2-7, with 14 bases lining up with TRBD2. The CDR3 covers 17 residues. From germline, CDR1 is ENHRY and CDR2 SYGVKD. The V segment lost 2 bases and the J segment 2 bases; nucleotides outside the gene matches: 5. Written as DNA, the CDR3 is TGTGCCATCAGTGAGCCCGGACTAGCGGGGGGCACCTACGAGCAGTACTTC. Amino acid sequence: CAISEPGLAGGTYEQYF.

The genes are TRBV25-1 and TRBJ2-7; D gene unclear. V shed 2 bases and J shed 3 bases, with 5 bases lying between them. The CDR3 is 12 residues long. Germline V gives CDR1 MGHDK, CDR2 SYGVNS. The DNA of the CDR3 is TGTGCCAGCAGTGAAGGTCTCTACGAGCAGTACTTC. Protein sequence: CASSEGLYEQYF.

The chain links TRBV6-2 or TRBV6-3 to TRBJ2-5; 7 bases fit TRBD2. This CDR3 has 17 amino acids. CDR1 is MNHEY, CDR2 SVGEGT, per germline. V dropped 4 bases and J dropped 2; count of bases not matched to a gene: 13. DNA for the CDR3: TGTGCCAGCAGTTCTCTAGCCCAGCGGGGATTACAAGAGACCCAGTACTTC. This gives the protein CASSSLAQRGLQETQYF.

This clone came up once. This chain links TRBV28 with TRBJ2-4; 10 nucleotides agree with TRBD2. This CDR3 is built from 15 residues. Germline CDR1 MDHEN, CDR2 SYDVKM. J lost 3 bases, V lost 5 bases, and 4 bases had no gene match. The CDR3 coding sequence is TGTGCCAGCAGTCCGGCTAGCGGGGGCAAAAACATTCAGTACTTC. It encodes CASSPASGGKNIQYF. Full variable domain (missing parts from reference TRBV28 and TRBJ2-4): DVKVTQSSRYLVKRTGEKVFLECVQDMDHENMFWYRQDPGLGLRLIYFSYDVKMKEKGDIPEGYSVSREKKERFSLILESASTNQTSMYLCASSPASGGKNIQYFGAGTRLSVL.

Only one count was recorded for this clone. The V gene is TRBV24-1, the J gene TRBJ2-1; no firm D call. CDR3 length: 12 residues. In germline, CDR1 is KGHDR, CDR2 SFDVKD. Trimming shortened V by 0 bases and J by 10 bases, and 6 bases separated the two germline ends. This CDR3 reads CATSDLPREQFF. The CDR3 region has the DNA TGTGCCACCAGTGATTTGCCCAGAGAGCAGTTCTTC.

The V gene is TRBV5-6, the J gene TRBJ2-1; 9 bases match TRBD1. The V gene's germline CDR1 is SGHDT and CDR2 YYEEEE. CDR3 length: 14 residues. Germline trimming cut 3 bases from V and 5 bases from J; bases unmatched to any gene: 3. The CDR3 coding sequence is TGTGCCAGCAGCTGGGACAGGGTCCACAATGAGCAGTTCTTC. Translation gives CASSWDRVHNEQFF.

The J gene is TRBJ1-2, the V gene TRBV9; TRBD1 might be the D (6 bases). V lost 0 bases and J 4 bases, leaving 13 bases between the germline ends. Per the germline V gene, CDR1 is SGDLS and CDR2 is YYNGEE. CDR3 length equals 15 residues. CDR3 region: CASSVEGGSSYGYTF. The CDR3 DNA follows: TGTGCCAGCAGCGTAGAGGGGGGTTCAAGCTATGGCTACACCTTC.

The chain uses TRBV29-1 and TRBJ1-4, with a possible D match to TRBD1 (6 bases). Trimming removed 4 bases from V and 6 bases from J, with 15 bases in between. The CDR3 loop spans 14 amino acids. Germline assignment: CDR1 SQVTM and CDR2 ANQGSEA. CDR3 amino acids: CSVGRTAFDEKLFF. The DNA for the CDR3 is TGCAGCGTTGGGAGGACAGCATTTGATGAAAAACTGTTTTTT.

CDR3 region: CSVATGGSYTEAFF. The CDR3 DNA sequence: TGCAGCGTTGCGACAGGGGGTTCGTACACTGAAGCTTTCTTT. This rearrangement joins TRBV29-1 to TRBJ1-1, with 9 bases fitting TRBD1. From germline, CDR1 is SQVTM and CDR2 ANQGSEA. The V segment lost 4 bases and the J segment 3 bases; nucleotides outside the gene matches: 6. CDR3 length equals 14 residues.

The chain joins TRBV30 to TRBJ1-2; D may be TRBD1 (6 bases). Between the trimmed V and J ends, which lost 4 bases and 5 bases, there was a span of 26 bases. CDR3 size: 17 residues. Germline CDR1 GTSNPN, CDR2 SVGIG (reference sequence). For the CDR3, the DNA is TGTGCCTGGACCCCCGAAGGGGGGCAGATATTTGTATATGGCTACACCTTC. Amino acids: CAWTPEGGQIFVYGYTF.

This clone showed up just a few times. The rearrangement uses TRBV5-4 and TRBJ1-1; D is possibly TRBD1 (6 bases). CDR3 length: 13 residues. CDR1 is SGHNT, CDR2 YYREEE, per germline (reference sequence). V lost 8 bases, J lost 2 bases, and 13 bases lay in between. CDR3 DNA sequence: TGTGCCAGTAGGGACATTGCAAACACTGAAGCTTTCTTT. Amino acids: CASRDIANTEAFF.

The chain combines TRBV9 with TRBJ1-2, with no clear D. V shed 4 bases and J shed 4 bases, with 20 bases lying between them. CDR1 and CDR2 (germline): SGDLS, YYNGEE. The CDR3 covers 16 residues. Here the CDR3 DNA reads TGTGCCAGCAGCCAAAGCGTCGGCACCTCTTTCTATGGCTACACCTTC. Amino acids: CASSQSVGTSFYGYTF.

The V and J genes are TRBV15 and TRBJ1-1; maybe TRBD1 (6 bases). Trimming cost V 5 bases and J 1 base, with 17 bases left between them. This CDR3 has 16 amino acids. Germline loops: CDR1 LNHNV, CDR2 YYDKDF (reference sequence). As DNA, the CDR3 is TGTGCCACCAGCGTGGGGGGCGGGGGAACGAACACTGAAGCTTTCTTT. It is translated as CATSVGGGGTNTEAFF.

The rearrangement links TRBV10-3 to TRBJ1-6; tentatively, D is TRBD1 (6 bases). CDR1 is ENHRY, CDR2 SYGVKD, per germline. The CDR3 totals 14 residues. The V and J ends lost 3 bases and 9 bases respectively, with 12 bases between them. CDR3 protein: CAISDTGRGSPLHF. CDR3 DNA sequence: TGTGCCATCAGTGATACAGGGCGGGGTTCACCCCTCCACTTT.

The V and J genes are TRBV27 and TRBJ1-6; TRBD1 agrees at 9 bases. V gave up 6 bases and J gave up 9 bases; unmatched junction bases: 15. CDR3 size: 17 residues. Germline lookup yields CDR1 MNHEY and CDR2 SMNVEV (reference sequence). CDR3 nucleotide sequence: TGTGCCAGCAGGGTTTTAACAGGGGGCGTCTATCGTTCACCCCTCCACTTT. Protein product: CASRVLTGGVYRSPLHF.

CDR3 coding DNA: TGTGCCAGCAGCGGTAGCGGGGCAGATACGCAGTATTTT. This sequence encodes CASSGSGADTQYF. This chain links TRBV9 with TRBJ2-3; TRBD2 agrees at 8 bases. The CDR3 covers 13 residues. Germline V CDR1 and CDR2: SGDLS, YYNGEE. Trimming at V came to 3 bases and at J to 4 bases, leaving 1 base not matched to a gene. The full variable domain, in which reference TRBV9 and TRBJ2-3 provide the parts outside the CDR3, is DSGVTQTPKHLITATGQRVTLRCSPRSGDLSVYWYQQSLDQGLQFLIQYYNGEERAKGNILERFSAQQFPDLHSELNLSSLELGDSALYFCASSGSGADTQYFGPGTRLTVL.

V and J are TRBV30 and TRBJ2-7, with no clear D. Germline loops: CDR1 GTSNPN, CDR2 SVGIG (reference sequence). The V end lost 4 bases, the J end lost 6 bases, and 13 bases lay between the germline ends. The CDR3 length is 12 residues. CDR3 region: CAWKPGLGEQYF. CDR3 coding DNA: TGTGCCTGGAAACCCGGTTTGGGCGAGCAGTACTTC.

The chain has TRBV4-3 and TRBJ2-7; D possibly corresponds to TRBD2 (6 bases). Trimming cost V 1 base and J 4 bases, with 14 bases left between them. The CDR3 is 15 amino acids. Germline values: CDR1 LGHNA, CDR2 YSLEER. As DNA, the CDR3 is TGCGCCAGCAGCCAAGTTGGAGGGATTGAGTACGAGCAGTACTTC. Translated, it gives CASSQVGGIEYEQYF.

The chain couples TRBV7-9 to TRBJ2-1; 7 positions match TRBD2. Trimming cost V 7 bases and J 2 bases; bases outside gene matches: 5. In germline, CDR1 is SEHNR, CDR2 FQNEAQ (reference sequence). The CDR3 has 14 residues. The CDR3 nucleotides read TGTGCCAGCACGGTGGGGGGGACCTACAATGAGCAGTTCTTC. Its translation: CASTVGGTYNEQFF.

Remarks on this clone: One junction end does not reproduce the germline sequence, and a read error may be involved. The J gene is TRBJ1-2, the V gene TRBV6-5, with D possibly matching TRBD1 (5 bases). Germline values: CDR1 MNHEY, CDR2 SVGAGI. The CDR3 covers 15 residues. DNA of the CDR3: TGTGCCAGCAGTCACTCTCGAGACGGGGCTTTTGGCTACACCTTC. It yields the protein CASSHSRDGAFGYTF.

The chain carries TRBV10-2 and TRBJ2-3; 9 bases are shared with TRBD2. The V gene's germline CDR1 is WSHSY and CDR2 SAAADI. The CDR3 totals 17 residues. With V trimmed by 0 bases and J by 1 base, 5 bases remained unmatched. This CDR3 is CASSESKLAGGTDTQYF. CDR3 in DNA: TGCGCCAGCAGTGAGTCGAAGTTAGCGGGGGGCACAGATACGCAGTATTTT.

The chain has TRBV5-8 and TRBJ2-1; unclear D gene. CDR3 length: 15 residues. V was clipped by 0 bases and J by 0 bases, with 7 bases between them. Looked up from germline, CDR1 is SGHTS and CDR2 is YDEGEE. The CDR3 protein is CASSLGKSSYNEQFF. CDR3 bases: TGTGCCAGCAGCTTGGGGAAGAGCTCCTACAATGAGCAGTTCTTC.